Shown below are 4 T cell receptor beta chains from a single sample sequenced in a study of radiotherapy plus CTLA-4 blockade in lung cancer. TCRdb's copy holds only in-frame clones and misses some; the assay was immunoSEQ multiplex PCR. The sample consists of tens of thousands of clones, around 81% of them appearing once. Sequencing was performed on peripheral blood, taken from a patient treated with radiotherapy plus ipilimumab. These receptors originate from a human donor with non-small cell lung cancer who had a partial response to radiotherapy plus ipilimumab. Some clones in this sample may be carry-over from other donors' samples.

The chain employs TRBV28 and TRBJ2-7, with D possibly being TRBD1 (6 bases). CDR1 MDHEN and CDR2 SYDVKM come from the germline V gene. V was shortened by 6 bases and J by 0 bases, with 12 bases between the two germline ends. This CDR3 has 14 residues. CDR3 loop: CASSHRVSSYEQYF. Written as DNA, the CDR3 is TGTGCCAGCAGCCACAGGGTAAGCTCCTACGAGCAGTACTTC.

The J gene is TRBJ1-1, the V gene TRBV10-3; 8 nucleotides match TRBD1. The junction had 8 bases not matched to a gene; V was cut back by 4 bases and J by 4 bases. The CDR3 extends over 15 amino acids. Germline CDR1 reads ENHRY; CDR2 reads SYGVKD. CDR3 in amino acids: CAISGRQGLGTEAFF. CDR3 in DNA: TGTGCCATCAGTGGTCGACAGGGGTTGGGCACTGAAGCTTTCTTT.

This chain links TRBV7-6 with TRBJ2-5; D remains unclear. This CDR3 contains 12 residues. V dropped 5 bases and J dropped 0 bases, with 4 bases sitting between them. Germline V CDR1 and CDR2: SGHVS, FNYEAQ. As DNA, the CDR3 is TGTGCCAGCAGCCCCAACCAAGAGACCCAGTACTTC. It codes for CASSPNQETQYF.

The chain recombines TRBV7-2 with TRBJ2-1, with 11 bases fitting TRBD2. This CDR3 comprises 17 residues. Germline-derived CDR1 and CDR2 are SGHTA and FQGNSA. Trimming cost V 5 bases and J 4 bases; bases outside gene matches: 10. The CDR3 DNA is TGTGCCAGCAGCATATCCGGGACTAGCGGCACATACAATGAGCAGTTCTTC. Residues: CASSISGTSGTYNEQFF.